The entry below describes one TCR beta chain. The clone's antigen remains unknown. Base-call qualities are not available, and no considerably larger clone is one nucleotide away. Inclusion was restricted to participants for whom at least one PBMC sample before ART initiation and at least two post-ART samples were available. Every participant with HIV received treatment in the United States of America. Before DNA extraction, cryopreserved samples of about 0.95-10 million PBMC were thawed and washed. At the time of the earliest PBMC sample for each participant with HIV, ages ranged from about 20 to 54 years. Per participant, PBMC samples came from 1-4 timepoints prior to ART initiation and 2-8 timepoints following ART initiation, for a median of 7 samples. Serial HIV viral load, CD4+ T-cell count, ART history and demographic data were obtained for every participant. Genomic DNA was extracted from unsorted PBMC with a Qiagen kit on a QIAcube, with processing performed in batches of 12 samples.

The entry originates in a study of long-term antiretroviral therapy in people with HIV (dated by TCRdb to between 2021 and 2022). Context from the whole study: Collection of the earliest samples took place about a decade ahead of the 2015 WHO recommendation for immediate ART, at a time when ART was typically delayed until CD4 counts fell. Among the 30 or so participants with HIV, around 10 were female. A total of about 200 cryopreserved PBMC samples were contributed to the cohort by 30 adults with confirmed HIV infection, with samples collected serially over a mean of roughly six years (range 1-12). This retrospective serial study examined whether starting ART and sustained HIV suppression were associated with changes in the composition and diversity of the TRB repertoire in peripheral blood. No cross-contamination during QIAcube processing was shown when test extractions of a monoclonal T-cell line were performed alongside about 30 polyclonal samples.

Based on the germline V gene, the CDR1 and CDR2 sequences are ENHRY and SYGVKD. Relative to germline, V is missing 3 bases and J is missing 5 bases, with 6 bases of the junction outside any gene match. The CDR3 covers 17 residues, taking in both the cysteine and the phenylalanine. Left in the record is the CDR3 DNA by itself, 51 bases read in frame from the first base. Points the paper makes about the study in general: Because pre-ART samples had limited cell numbers, profiling was done on unsorted PBMC rather than on sorted CD4+ and CD8+ T cells. Limited PBMC availability meant only the TCR beta chain was sequenced, without alpha chain pairing. Inferences about post-ART repertoire changes are limited because no data were available on ART adherence, viral resistance or therapy changes. CDR3 length ranges in HIV repertoires were narrower than in controls, and network structure suggested an antigen-experienced repertoire with only a slight naive shift after ART. The samples were dated from about 2004 to 2018, and the ART regimens that were used may be less effective than current ART regimens. Expanded TRB clones identified before ART initiation dominated the repertoire across all time points, though the dominance fluctuated and decreased in many PLHIV after ART. Starting ART was linked to a significant rise in TRB diversity, yet even with long-term ART the diversity remained significantly lower than in transplant donor controls.

The immunoSEQ hsTCRB v3.0 assay was used at survey level resolution to sequence the TRB variable region. The targeted TRB sequencing depth was roughly 40,000-55,000 T-cell genomes per sample. TRB libraries were pooled and sequenced on an Illumina MiSeq using a v3 150-cycle kit. The study's own analysis went as follows. Repertoire analysis ran in R within a reproducible Nextflow workflow covering QC, data transformation and analysis. Custom analyses were implemented in LymphoSeq2, an R package for AIRR-Seq data exploration. After excluding a few samples that yielded fewer than 5000 total TRB sequences, fewer than 200 HIV repertoires remained for analysis. Among the roughly 190 retained HIV repertoires, fewer than 65 were collected before ART initiation and 120 to 140 after ART initiation. Repertoires were downsampled to 5000 TRB nucleotide sequences, with summary statistics averaged over 100 downsampling iterations. TRB sequences were retained for analysis only if CDR3 regions of at least seven amino acids were present. Two measures captured diversity: a Shannon entropy-derived clonality score and the Gini coefficient. In repertoire networks, the top 5000 CDR3 amino acid sequences were linked whenever an edit distance of one separated two sequences. For TRB CDR3 amino acid sequences, GLIPH2 was used to predict antigen specificity groups and MHC restriction. CDR3 amino acid sequences were matched against VDJdb and McPAS-TCR to flag known CMV, EBV, HIV or tissue antigen associations. Pre-ART, post-ART and control groups were compared with Wilcoxon signed-rank tests and Holm-Bonferroni correction. In TCRdb, the immuneACCESS table is reduced to in-frame sequences with V and J assigned. These tables do not hold every clone; where another copy was compared, an unresolved V gene accounts for under half, and the others remain unexplained. V and J calls and clone size are those listed in that table; D and trimming were worked out from the DNA. The sample has about 28,000 clones on record, over 90% of them singletons. The ten top clones hold about 9.4% of the sample.

The rearrangement combines TRBV10-3 with TRBJ2-2; TRBD2 aligns with 13 central bases. Sequencing used unsorted PBMCs, obtained 6.2 years after starting antiretroviral therapy. This sequence was found in a man aged 40-55 years with HIV. The DNA sequence reads TGTGCCATCAGTGACCCACTAGCGGGAGGGCCGACCGGGGAGCTGTTTTTT. Its translation is CAISDPLAGGPTGELFF.